This TCR beta chain was retrieved from a study of regulatory T cells in long-lasting Graves disease. The authors built TCR beta libraries using iRepertoire HTBI primers and Arm-PCR of CDR3 regions. TCRdb ran MiXCR on the multiplex PCR reads and lists one entry per CDR3 protein. Found here are 700,000 or so distinct CDR3 sequences, about 30% of them singletons; the top ten hold about two fifths. In regard to this clonotype: As yet, its antigen is unknown.

Overall study results and limits: The study found persistent patients shared more public clonotypes (roughly 3,000) than new patients (nearly 1,000). Patients with persistent Graves' had lower TCR diversity than newly diagnosed patients. Preferential use of TRBV28, TRBJ1-2 and TRBJ2-5 was seen in persistent disease.

Specified time point: persistent/refractory GD, antithyroid drugs over 5 years with positive TRAb. PBMC RNA served as the TCR library source. Blood from the periphery, around 10 milliliters in all, was drawn into EDTA tubes. After removal of 6 bases from V and 4 bases from J, the junction contained 8 bases not matched to a gene. This CDR3 has 14 amino acids. Germline V gene sequence: CDR1 MDHEN, CDR2 SYDVKM. This chain connects TRBV28 to TRBJ2-5; TRBD1 aligns across 7 bases. Sequenced material: peripheral blood mononuclear cells (PBMCs), taken when the disease was refractory, from a patient treated with antithyroid drugs. The receptor's source is a female donor with Graves disease. Here the CDR3 DNA reads TGTGCCAGCAGCTTGACAGGGTTAATAGAGACCCAGTACTTC. Translating gives CASSLTGLIETQYF.